This T cell receptor (beta chain) was sequenced for a study of T-cell memory formation after mild COVID-19. Study-wide points: Second-wave clones reaching peak frequency on day 37 lacked confirmed SARS-CoV-2 specificity. Shrinking CD4+ clones resided mostly in CM and EM, and CD8+ ones in EMRA. Clones that contracted from day 15 to 85 were balanced CD4/CD8, while later expanders leaned CD4+.

Remarks on this clonotype: Its antigen remains unknown.

TCRdb reprocessed the 5' RACE reads via MiXCR and lists one record per CDR3 protein. The sample has 120,000 to 150,000 distinct CDR3 sequences, roughly 13% seen once. V shed 8 bases and J shed 3 bases, with 10 bases lying between them. Germline-derived CDR1 and CDR2 are LNHDA and SQIVND (reference sequence). The CDR3 length is 12 residues. This clonotype originated in an adult woman who had mild COVID-19 (a few samples of this study predate the infection). Cell type and time point are not known. The sequencing input was PBMCs or a T cell subset sorted from them (not recorded which). V and J are TRBV19 and TRBJ1-1; D may be TRBD1 (6 bases). The DNA for the CDR3 is TGTGCCAGTCAACAGGGAGACACTGAAGCTTTCTTT. Translating it yields CASQQGDTEAFF.